This T cell receptor (beta chain) was captured in a study of T cells in localized non-small cell lung cancer. The data were produced by immunoSEQ multiplex PCR, yet TCRdb's version contains in-frame clones alone and is incomplete. This table has tens of thousands of clones, around 89% appearing once. About this clone itself: What it recognizes is unknown.

Findings of the study overall: Because sequencing included only one region (of the tumor), heterogeneity remains possible. The highest T cell clonality was in uninvolved adjacent lung, above tumor. Adjacent lung had a median roughly 60 of the 100 largest tumor clones. Longer overall survival was linked to higher blood T cell density.

Trimming stripped 5 bases from V and 5 bases from J, with 6 bases between. Germline CDR1 and CDR2: LGHNA and YSLEER. The CDR3 is 11 residues long. The origin of this receptor is a woman aged 35-70 years with stage III lung adenocarcinoma. This chain joins TRBV4-3 and TRBJ1-1; unclear D gene. The sequences come from peripheral blood mononuclear cells, collected before any cancer treatment. In nucleotides, the CDR3 is TGCGCCAGCAGCGGAAGGACTGAAGCTTTCTTT. Its protein is CASSGRTEAFF.